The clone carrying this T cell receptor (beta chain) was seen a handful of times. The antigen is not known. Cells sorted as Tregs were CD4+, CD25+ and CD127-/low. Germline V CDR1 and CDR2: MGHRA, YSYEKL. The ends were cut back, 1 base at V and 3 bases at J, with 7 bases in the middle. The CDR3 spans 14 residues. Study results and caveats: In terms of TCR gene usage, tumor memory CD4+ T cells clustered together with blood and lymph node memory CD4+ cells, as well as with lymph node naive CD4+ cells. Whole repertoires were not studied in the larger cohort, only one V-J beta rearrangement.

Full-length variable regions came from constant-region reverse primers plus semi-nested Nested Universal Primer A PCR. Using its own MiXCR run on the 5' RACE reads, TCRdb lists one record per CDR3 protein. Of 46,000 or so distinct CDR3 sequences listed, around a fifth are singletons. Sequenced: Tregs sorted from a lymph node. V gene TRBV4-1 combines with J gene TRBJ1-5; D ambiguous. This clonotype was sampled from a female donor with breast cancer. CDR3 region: CASSQGWVNQPQHF. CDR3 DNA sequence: TGCGCCAGCAGCCAAGGATGGGTCAATCAGCCCCAGCATTTT.